This TCR beta chain comes out of a study of blood T cell repertoires in COVID-19. Study as a whole: The United States, Italy and Spain supplied acute and convalescent COVID-19 samples.

Sequencing used immunoSEQ multiplex PCR; TCRdb keeps in-frame clones, though not all of them. Of about 150,000 clones listed, around 89% are singletons. CDR3 size: 16 residues. Trimming took 4 bases from V and 7 from J; bases not matched to a gene: 10. The V gene's germline CDR1 is SGHTA and CDR2 FQGTGA. Sequencing was performed on peripheral blood. The TCR was taken from a woman in her thirties or forties with acute or convalescent COVID-19. The chain combines TRBV7-3 with TRBJ2-1; 10 bases fit TRBD2. The CDR3 spells CASSSRSGGGYNEQFF. In DNA form, the CDR3 reads TGTGCCAGCAGCTCCCGGAGCGGGGGGGGCTATAATGAGCAGTTCTTC.